Reported below is one T cell receptor (beta chain). The antigen is unknown. The data stem from a study of T cells after yellow fever vaccination. The study's findings and limits: A small proportion of clonotypes was detected in both the CD4 and CD8 compartments. After the booster, 95% to 98% of CD4 and approximately 90% of CD8 primary-response clones were re-detected.

CDR1 and CDR2 (germline): ENHRY, SYGVKD. Trimming shortened V by 10 bases and J by 7 bases, and 17 bases separated the two germline ends. The CDR3 length is 13 residues. TCRdb called the 5' RACE reads again in MiXCR, with one record for every CDR3 protein. The sample carries 350,000 to 450,000 distinct CDR3 sequences, around 20% recorded once. The chain recombines TRBV10-3 with TRBJ1-3; D unclear. The sequence derives from a man between 18 and 35 years old who received the YFV17D yellow fever vaccine. Source: PBMCs, taken before the yellow fever booster vaccination. CDR3 DNA: TGTGCCACCCGCCCAAGAATCGGGAACACCATATATTTT. Translation: CATRPRIGNTIYF.